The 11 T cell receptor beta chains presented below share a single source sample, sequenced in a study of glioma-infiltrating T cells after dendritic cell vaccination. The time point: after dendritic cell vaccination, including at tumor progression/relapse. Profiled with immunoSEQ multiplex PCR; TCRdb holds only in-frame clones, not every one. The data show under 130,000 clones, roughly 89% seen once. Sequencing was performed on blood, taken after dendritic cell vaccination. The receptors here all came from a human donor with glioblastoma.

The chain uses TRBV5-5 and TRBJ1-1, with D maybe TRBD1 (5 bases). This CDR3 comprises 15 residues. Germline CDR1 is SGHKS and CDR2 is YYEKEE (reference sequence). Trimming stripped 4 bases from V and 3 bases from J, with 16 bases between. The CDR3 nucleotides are TGTGCCAGCAGCCCCAGGGCCGGGAGGGACACTGAAGCTTTCTTT. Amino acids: CASSPRAGRDTEAFF.

Written as DNA, the CDR3 is TGTGCCAGCAGTGACAGAAGGAGCCGGGACAGTAATGAAAAACTGTTTTTT. This gives the protein CASSDRRSRDSNEKLFF. This rearrangement joins TRBV6-1 to TRBJ1-4; 7 bases are shared with TRBD1. The germline CDR1 and CDR2 sequences are MNHNS and SASEGT. Trimming cost V 3 bases and J 4 bases; bases outside gene matches: 11. This CDR3 spans 17 amino acids.

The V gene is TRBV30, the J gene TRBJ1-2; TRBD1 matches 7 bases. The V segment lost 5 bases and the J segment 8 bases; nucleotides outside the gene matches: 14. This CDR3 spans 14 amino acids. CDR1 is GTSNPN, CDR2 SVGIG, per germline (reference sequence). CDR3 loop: CAWSRDSKRRGYTF. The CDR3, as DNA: TGTGCCTGGTCCCGGGACAGTAAGAGACGGGGCTACACCTTC.

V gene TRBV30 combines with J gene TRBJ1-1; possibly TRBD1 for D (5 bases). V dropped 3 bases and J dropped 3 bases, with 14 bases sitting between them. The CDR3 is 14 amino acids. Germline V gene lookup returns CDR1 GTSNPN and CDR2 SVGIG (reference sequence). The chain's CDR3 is CAWRIGRGYTEAFF. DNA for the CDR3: TGTGCCTGGAGAATCGGTCGGGGGTACACTGAAGCTTTCTTT.

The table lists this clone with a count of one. The CDR3: CASSPGLADTDTQYF. The CDR3 nucleotides are TGTGCCAGCAGCCCGGGACTAGCGGACACAGATACGCAGTATTTT. V and J are TRBV5-6 and TRBJ2-3, with TRBD2 identical over 11 bases. The germline V gene has CDR1 SGHDT and CDR2 YYEEEE. The CDR3 loop spans 15 amino acids. The V and J ends lost 4 bases and 2 bases, in that order; junction bases with no gene match: 3.

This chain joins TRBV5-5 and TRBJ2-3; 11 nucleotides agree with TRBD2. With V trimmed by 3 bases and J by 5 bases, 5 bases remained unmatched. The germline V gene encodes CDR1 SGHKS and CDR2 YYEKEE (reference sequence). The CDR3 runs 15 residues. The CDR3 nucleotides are TGTGCCAGCAGCTCAGGACTAGCGGGTAGAGATACGCAGTATTTT. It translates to CASSSGLAGRDTQYF.

This CDR3 is CASSSGTVEQYF. The CDR3 region has the DNA TGCGCCAGCAGCTCGGGGACAGTCGAGCAGTACTTC. The chain is built from TRBV5-1 and TRBJ2-7, with 7 bases that match TRBD1. CDR3 size: 12 residues. Per the germline V gene, CDR1 is SGHRS and CDR2 is YFSETQ. The ends lost 3 bases at V and 6 bases at J; junction bases unmatched: 3.

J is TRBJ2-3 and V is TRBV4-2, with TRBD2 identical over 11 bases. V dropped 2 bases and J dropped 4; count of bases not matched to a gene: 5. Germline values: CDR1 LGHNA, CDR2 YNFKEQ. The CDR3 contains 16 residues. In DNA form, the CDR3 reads TGTGCCAGCAGCCAACCTACTAGCGGGAGCGCAGATACGCAGTATTTT. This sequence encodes CASSQPTSGSADTQYF.

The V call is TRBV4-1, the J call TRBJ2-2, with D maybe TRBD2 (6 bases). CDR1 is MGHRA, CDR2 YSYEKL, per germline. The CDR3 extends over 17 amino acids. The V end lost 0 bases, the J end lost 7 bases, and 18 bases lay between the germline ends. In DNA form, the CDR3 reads TGCGCCAGCAGCCAAGAGGGGACTCGGGTTGATATCGGGGAGCTGTTTTTT. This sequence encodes CASSQEGTRVDIGELFF.

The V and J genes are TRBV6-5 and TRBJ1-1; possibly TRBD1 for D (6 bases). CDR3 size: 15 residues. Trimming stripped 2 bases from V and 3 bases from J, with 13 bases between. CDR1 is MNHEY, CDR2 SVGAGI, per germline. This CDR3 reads CASSYGGRADTEAFF. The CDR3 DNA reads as TGTGCCAGCAGTTACGGGGGCAGGGCGGACACTGAAGCTTTCTTT.

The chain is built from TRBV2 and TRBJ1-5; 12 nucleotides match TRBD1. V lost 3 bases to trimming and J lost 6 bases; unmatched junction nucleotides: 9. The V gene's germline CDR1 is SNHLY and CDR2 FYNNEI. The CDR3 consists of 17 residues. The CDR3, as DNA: TGTGCCAGCAGTGACTGGGGGGACAGGGGGCTTGGTCAGCCCCAGCATTTT. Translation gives CASSDWGDRGLGQPQHF.